This TCR beta chain comes out of a study of OX40 agonist ivuxolimab in advanced cancers. This CDR3 comprises 16 residues. Deletions cut 5 bases from V and 0 bases from J, with 15 bases between. Germline assignment: CDR1 SGHRS and CDR2 YFSETQ. Measured with immunoSEQ multiplex PCR; TCRdb has only the in-frame clones, and not every one. The sample records approximately 45,000 clones, roughly 90% being singletons. The sampling schedule covered blood at baseline, cycle 4 day 1, and cycle 7 day 1. This clonotype was sampled from an adult with an advanced solid tumor such as melanoma, head and neck, liver or kidney cancer. V is TRBV5-1 and J is TRBJ2-1; D perhaps matches TRBD2 (8 bases). The specimen comprised CD4+ or CD8+ T cells sorted from blood, sampled in a trial of the OX40 agonist ivuxolimab. The chain's CDR3 is CASRPQGTSSYNEQFF. For the CDR3, the DNA is TGCGCCAGCAGACCACAGGGGACTAGCTCCTACAATGAGCAGTTCTTC.